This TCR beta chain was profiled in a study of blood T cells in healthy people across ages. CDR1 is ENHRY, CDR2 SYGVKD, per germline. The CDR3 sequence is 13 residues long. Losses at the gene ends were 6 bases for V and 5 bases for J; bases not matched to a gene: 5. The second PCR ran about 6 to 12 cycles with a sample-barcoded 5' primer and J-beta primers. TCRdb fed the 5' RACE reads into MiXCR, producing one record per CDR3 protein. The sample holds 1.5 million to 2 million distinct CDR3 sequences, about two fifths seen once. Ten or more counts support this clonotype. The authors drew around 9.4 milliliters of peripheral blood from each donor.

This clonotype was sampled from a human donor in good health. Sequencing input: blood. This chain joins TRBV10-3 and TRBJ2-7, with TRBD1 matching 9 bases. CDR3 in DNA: TGTGCCATCAGCGGGACAGGGATCCACGAGCAGTACTTC. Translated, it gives CAISGTGIHEQYF.